The 21 T cell receptor beta chains in this list originate from one sample, sequenced in a study of blood T cell repertoires in COVID-19 (dated by TCRdb to 2020 to 2022). Receptors were amplified or captured by the immunoSEQ multiplex PCR assay. TCRdb provides this immuneACCESS table in a form limited to in-frame rearrangements. Some clones are lacking; in checked studies, under half of them reflect an unresolved V gene, and why the rest are absent is not known. Recorded for this sample are about 180,000 clones; 85% to 90% of them occurred a single time. Of the sample, under 3.5% falls within the top ten clones. The sequenced sample was peripheral blood. Receptor source: a woman younger than 45 with active or convalescent COVID-19.

This sequence joins TRBV6-5 and TRBJ2-7; 12 bases are shared with TRBD2. Germline V CDR1 and CDR2: MNHEY, SVGAGI. The CDR3 runs to 14 residues. V lost 2 bases to trimming and J lost 6 bases; unmatched junction nucleotides: 2. CDR3 in amino acids: CASSYGTSGREQYF. For the CDR3, the DNA is TGTGCCAGCAGTTACGGGACTAGCGGGCGCGAGCAGTACTTC.

This chain joins TRBV3-1 (or the pseudogene TRBV3-2) and TRBJ1-4, with TRBD1 matching over 9 bases. The CDR3 sequence is 16 residues long. V shed 5 bases, J shed 2 bases, and the junction held 6 bases outside the gene matches. Germline V gives CDR1 LGHDT, CDR2 YNNKEL (reference sequence). The CDR3 loop is CASSSTGGSTNEKLFF. Written as DNA, the CDR3 is TGTGCCAGCAGCTCGACAGGGGGAAGTACTAATGAAAAACTGTTTTTT.

This sequence joins TRBV11-3 and TRBJ1-1, with TRBD1 matching 7 bases. The germline V gene has CDR1 SGHNT and CDR2 YENEEA. The CDR3 consists of 14 residues. J gave up 9 bases and V 5 bases, and 12 bases lay outside the gene matches. CDR3 in DNA: TGTGCCAGCAGCCAGGGTGGACAGGCGCTGAAAGCTTTCTTT. Translated, it gives CASSQGGQALKAFF.

The gene calls are TRBV7-9 and TRBJ1-2; 8 nucleotides align to TRBD1. Germline lookup yields CDR1 SEHNR and CDR2 FQNEAQ (reference sequence). There are 13 residues in the CDR3. Unmatched junction bases numbered 5, after V lost 5 bases and J lost 6 bases. The CDR3 reads CASSGQGRDGYTF. The CDR3 DNA is TGTGCCAGCAGCGGACAGGGCAGGGATGGCTACACCTTC.

To note about this clone: The same CDR3 is also encoded by other DNA sequences in this sample. V is TRBV12-3 or TRBV12-4 and J is TRBJ1-1, with D hard to call. The CDR3 contains 13 residues. Deletions cut 5 bases from V and 5 bases from J, with 12 bases between. In DNA, the CDR3 is TGTGCCAGCAGTCGGGCTGCGGGGACTGAAGCTTTCTTT. It codes for CASSRAAGTEAFF.

The rearrangement links TRBV6-2 or TRBV6-3 to TRBJ2-3; a weak D match, TRBD2 (6 bases). The CDR3 spans 16 residues. The germline CDR1 and CDR2 sequences are MNHEY and SVGEGT. V was trimmed by 2 bases and J by 0 bases, leaving 12 bases between them. In nucleotides, the CDR3 is TGTGCCAGCAGTTACCTAGCGAGGGTTAGCACAGATACGCAGTATTTT. Translated, it gives CASSYLARVSTDTQYF.

In DNA form, the CDR3 reads TGTGCCAGCAGCTCCGGACTAGCGGGAGGGCCCCCCTACGAGCAGTACTTC. Its translation: CASSSGLAGGPPYEQYF. The rearrangement joins TRBV4-2 to TRBJ2-7, with TRBD2 identical over 15 bases. CDR1 and CDR2 from the germline V gene are LGHNA and YNFKEQ. The V and J ends lost 5 bases and 2 bases, in that order; junction bases with no gene match: 7. This CDR3 is 17 amino acids long.

This clone was counted only a few times. V usage is TRBV28 and J usage is TRBJ2-7; D might be TRBD2 (6 bases). Deletions cut 8 bases from V and 2 bases from J, with 10 bases between. Germline-derived CDR1 and CDR2 are MDHEN and SYDVKM. The CDR3 contains 12 residues. The CDR3 DNA follows: TGTGCCAGCCTCCGGACTACCTACGAGCAGTACTTC. This gives the protein CASLRTTYEQYF.

V and J are TRBV3-1 (or the pseudogene TRBV3-2) and TRBJ2-5; 9 bases fit TRBD2. CDR1 is LGHDT, CDR2 YNNKEL, per germline (reference sequence). This CDR3 is built from 15 residues. Trimming at V came to 0 bases and at J to 5 bases, leaving 4 bases not matched to a gene. The CDR3 DNA reads as TGTGCCAGCAGCCAAGATTGGAGCGGGAGGGAGACCCAGTACTTC. As protein: CASSQDWSGRETQYF.

The J gene is TRBJ1-1, the V gene TRBV12-3 or TRBV12-4; D might be TRBD1 (6 bases). The CDR3 covers 13 residues. V was shortened by 10 bases and J by 2 bases, with 14 bases between the two germline ends. The CDR3 DNA follows: TGTGCCATCCACAGGGCGTTCAACACTGAAGCTTTCTTT. Amino acids: CAIHRAFNTEAFF.

V usage is TRBV25-1 and J usage is TRBJ1-4; the D is unclear. Trimming shortened V by 4 bases and J by 0 bases, and 15 bases separated the two germline ends. The CDR3 is 17 residues long. Germline lookup yields CDR1 MGHDK and CDR2 SYGVNS. The CDR3 DNA sequence: TGTGCCAGCAGTGTGCCCGGGCGGGGAGCAACTAATGAAAAACTGTTTTTT. Translation gives CASSVPGRGATNEKLFF.

In nucleotides, the CDR3 is TGTGCCAGCAGTTTATCCGGGACTAGCGGGAGTGGTGAGCAGTTCTTC. Translation gives CASSLSGTSGSGEQFF. The V gene is TRBV27, the J gene TRBJ2-1; 14 bases are shared with TRBD2. The CDR3 runs to 16 residues. Looked up from germline, CDR1 is MNHEY and CDR2 is SMNVEV (reference sequence). The ends lost 0 bases at V and 9 bases at J; junction bases unmatched: 4.

This clone was seen only once. The J gene is TRBJ2-1, the V gene TRBV28, with 8 nucleotides matching TRBD2. J lost 3 bases, V lost 3 bases, and 10 bases had no gene match. This CDR3 comprises 17 residues. Germline assignment: CDR1 MDHEN and CDR2 SYDVKM. The CDR3 loop is CASSFSSGLALYNEQFF. The DNA for the CDR3 is TGTGCCAGCAGTTTCTCTTCCGGACTAGCCCTCTACAATGAGCAGTTCTTC.

The rearrangement joins TRBV28 to TRBJ2-7; D may be TRBD2 (7 bases). Germline V CDR1 and CDR2: MDHEN, SYDVKM. The CDR3 is made up of 15 amino acids. The V end was cut by 3 bases, the J end by 7 bases, with 19 bases between. The CDR3 sequence is CASSFTRGLGGEQYF. The CDR3 DNA follows: TGTGCCAGCAGTTTCACTAGAGGACTAGGGGGAGAGCAGTACTTC.

This chain's CDR3 is CASSSGTGGSFSGEQYF. In nucleotides, the CDR3 is TGTGCCAGCTCCTCCGGGACAGGGGGGAGCTTCTCGGGGGAGCAGTACTTC. This chain connects TRBV18 to TRBJ2-7, with 11 bases that match TRBD1. V lost 6 bases to trimming and J lost 7 bases; unmatched junction nucleotides: 17. Germline loops: CDR1 KGHSH, CDR2 LQKENI. CDR3 length equals 17 residues.

This clone was observed once. The J gene is TRBJ2-1, the V gene TRBV3-1 (or the pseudogene TRBV3-2); 11 positions agree with TRBD2. This CDR3 region has 15 residues. The germline gives CDR1 LGHDT, CDR2 YNNKEL (reference sequence). V was clipped by 1 base and J by 7 bases; unmatched bases: 3. The CDR3, as DNA: TGTGCCAGCAGCCAAGGTTGGACTAGCGGGAATGAGCAGTTCTTC. This sequence encodes CASSQGWTSGNEQFF.

The chain is built from TRBV6-6 and TRBJ1-1; 7 positions agree with TRBD1. The CDR3 spans 12 residues. Germline loops: CDR1 MNHNY, CDR2 SVGAGI (reference sequence). Losses at the gene ends were 11 bases for V and 2 bases for J; bases not matched to a gene: 5. The CDR3 reads CAGWDRNTEAFF. DNA of the CDR3: TGTGCCGGATGGGACAGAAACACTGAAGCTTTCTTT.

For the CDR3, the DNA is TGTGCCACCAGCAGAGTTCAGGGGGCGAGAGAGACCCAGTACTTC. This translates into CATSRVQGARETQYF. This chain uses TRBV15 with TRBJ2-5; 8 nucleotides align to TRBD1. V was clipped by 1 base and J by 4 bases; unmatched bases: 5. The germline V gene encodes CDR1 LNHNV and CDR2 YYDKDF (reference sequence). This CDR3 comprises 15 residues.

The V call is TRBV19, the J call TRBJ2-3; the D gene is possibly TRBD2 (6 bases). This CDR3 region has 18 residues. In germline, CDR1 is LNHDA, CDR2 SQIVND (reference sequence). Trimming pared 3 bases from V and 2 bases from J, leaving 21 bases between. This CDR3 reads CASSISSAGLASTDTQYF. Here the CDR3 DNA reads TGTGCCAGTAGTATTAGTTCGGCGGGGCTAGCCTCCACAGATACGCAGTATTTT.

This sequence joins TRBV19 and TRBJ2-2, with no clear D. V was trimmed by 1 base and J by 1 base, leaving 4 bases between them. The CDR3 contains 14 residues. Germline CDR1 LNHDA, CDR2 SQIVND (reference sequence). CDR3 nucleotides: TGTGCCAGTAGTATAGGACAGAACACCGGGGAGCTGTTTTTT. It codes for CASSIGQNTGELFF.

The V gene is TRBV18, the J gene TRBJ2-7; tentative D call: TRBD1 (6 bases). V lost 4 bases, J lost 2 bases, and 24 bases lay in between. The CDR3 runs to 18 residues. The germline V gene has CDR1 KGHSH and CDR2 LQKENI. The CDR3 loop is CASSHGPSGYRDTYEQYF. The DNA of the CDR3 is TGTGCCAGCTCACACGGCCCCAGCGGATACCGGGACACCTACGAGCAGTACTTC.